A single sample gave rise to the 5 T cell receptor beta chains below, sequenced in a study of blood T cell repertoires in COVID-19. Profiled with immunoSEQ multiplex PCR; TCRdb holds only in-frame clones, not every one. The sample has tens of thousands of clones; 85% to 90% are singletons. The specimen was peripheral blood. Receptors were obtained from a woman in her 70s with acute or convalescent COVID-19.

J is TRBJ1-2 and V is TRBV5-1, with TRBD1 matching 10 bases. Trimming removed 4 bases from V and 6 bases from J; junction bases left unmatched: 6. This CDR3 has 14 residues. Per the germline V gene, CDR1 is SGHRS and CDR2 is YFSETQ. CDR3 bases: TGCGCCAGCAGCCATGACGACAGGGGGCATGGCTACACCTTC. This gives the protein CASSHDDRGHGYTF. Full variable domain (remainder filled in from reference TRBV5-1 and TRBJ1-2): KAGVTQTPRYLIKTRGQQVTLSCSPISGHRSVSWYQQTPGQGLQFLFEYFSETQRNKGNFPGRFSGRQFSNSRSEMNVSTLELGDSALYLCASSHDDRGHGYTFGSGTRLTVV.

J is TRBJ2-1 and V is TRBV15, with D tentatively TRBD1 (5 bases). Germline V gene lookup returns CDR1 LNHNV and CDR2 YYDKDF (reference sequence). The CDR3 is made up of 16 amino acids. V lost 5 bases and J 2 bases, leaving 16 bases between the germline ends. The CDR3 loop reads CATSPRSGKAYNEQFF. CDR3 nucleotide sequence: TGTGCCACCAGCCCCCGGTCAGGGAAGGCCTACAATGAGCAGTTCTTC.

The rearrangement links TRBV11-3 to TRBJ2-1; 13 nucleotides line up with TRBD2. There are 14 residues in the CDR3. Looked up from germline, CDR1 is SGHNT and CDR2 is YENEEA. The ends lost 5 bases at V and 9 bases at J; junction bases unmatched: 4. CDR3 DNA: TGTGCCAGCAGCCCAGGACTAGCGGGAGCTGAGCAGTTCTTC. It codes for CASSPGLAGAEQFF.

The CDR3 DNA reads as TGTGCCAGCAGTCCTCCTAGCAACAGGGTCTTTTTCCCTAGTCTACCAAAACTGTTTTTT. This translates into CASSPPSNRVFFPSLPKLFF. This rearrangement joins TRBV6-4 to TRBJ1-4, with D possibly matching TRBD1 (6 bases). Trimming cost V 5 bases and J 10 bases, with 35 bases left between them. Looked up from germline, CDR1 is MRHNA and CDR2 is SNTAGT. The CDR3 sequence is 20 residues long.

The chain is built from TRBV27 and TRBJ1-6; TRBD1 matches at 8 bases. Germline CDR1 MNHEY, CDR2 SMNVEV (reference sequence). V gave up 5 bases and J gave up 9 bases; unmatched junction bases: 9. The CDR3 loop spans 15 amino acids. This CDR3 reads CASSPTQGALSPLHF. In DNA form, the CDR3 reads TGTGCCAGCAGTCCGACCCAGGGGGCTCTTTCACCCCTCCACTTT.